The 9 T cell receptor beta chains below were found in one sample sequenced in a study of CD8+ T cells in alopecia areata. Reverse transcribed after extraction, RNA yielded cDNA as the sequencing template. This table comes from immunoSEQ multiplex PCR, and its TCRdb copy is limited to in-frame clones, with some not included. The sample has 140,000 or so clones, about 47% seen once. The sample here was CD4+ T cells sorted from blood, taken at week 0. Receptors originate from a human donor with alopecia areata.

This clone was detected a few times. The rearrangement uses TRBV19 and TRBJ1-1; D is perhaps TRBD1 (5 bases). CDR1 LNHDA and CDR2 SQIVND come from the germline V gene (reference sequence). Trimming shortened V by 6 bases and J by 7 bases, and 18 bases separated the two germline ends. The CDR3 has 14 amino acids. This CDR3 reads CASRAQGFEGEAFF. CDR3 in DNA: TGTGCCAGTAGAGCCCAGGGTTTCGAGGGTGAAGCTTTCTTT.

A few counts support this clone. V usage is TRBV18 and J usage is TRBJ1-2; D call uncertain. This CDR3 spans 12 amino acids. Trimming cost V 6 bases and J 3 bases, with 8 bases left between them. Germline CDR1 KGHSH, CDR2 LQKENI. The CDR3 DNA follows: TGTGCCAGCTCCGGACGGGACTATGGCTACACCTTC. Amino acids: CASSGRDYGYTF.

The V call is TRBV9, the J call TRBJ1-1; TRBD1 agrees at 7 bases. J gave up 1 base and V 0 bases, and 6 bases lay outside the gene matches. CDR1 is SGDLS, CDR2 YYNGEE, per germline. CDR3 length: 16 amino acids. For the CDR3, the DNA is TGTGCCAGCAGCGTAGACACAGGGGTGGCGAACACTGAAGCTTTCTTT. This translates into CASSVDTGVANTEAFF.

The chain links TRBV29-1 to TRBJ1-1; D is unclear. Germline V gene sequence: CDR1 SQVTM, CDR2 ANQGSEA. With 3 bases removed from V and 0 bases from J, the gap between germline ends came to 8 bases. The CDR3 is made up of 13 amino acids. The CDR3 DNA sequence: TGCAGCGTTGAGTCCCCCCTGAACACTGAAGCTTTCTTT. It translates to CSVESPLNTEAFF.

This clone was found a few times. This chain joins TRBV29-1 and TRBJ2-7; D possibly corresponds to TRBD1 (6 bases). The CDR3 is 12 amino acids. V was pared by 3 bases and J by 2 bases, with 8 bases between. Germline V gene data show CDR1 as SQVTM and CDR2 as ANQGSEA. The CDR3 loop reads CSVEDSPYEQYF. The CDR3 DNA is TGCAGCGTTGAGGACAGCCCCTACGAGCAGTACTTC.

J is TRBJ2-2 and V is TRBV2; 8 bases fit TRBD1. V was pared by 4 bases and J by 1 base, with 2 bases of the junction left unmatched. CDR1 is SNHLY, CDR2 FYNNEI, per germline. The CDR3 spans 15 residues. The CDR3 nucleotides are TGTGCCAGCAGTGGAACAGGGGGGAACACCGGGGAGCTGTTTTTT. This codes for CASSGTGGNTGELFF. The variable domain in full, with the rest retrieved from reference TRBV2 and TRBJ2-2, is EPEVTQTPSHQVTQMGQEVILRCVPISNHLYFYWYRQILGQKVEFLVSFYNNEISEKSEIFDDQFSVERPDGSNFTLKIRSTKLEDSAMYFCASSGTGGNTGELFFGEGSRLTVL.

This clone has only a few counts. The chain combines TRBV5-6 with TRBJ2-7; the D gene is possibly TRBD1 (5 bases). V gave up 2 bases and J gave up 1 base, with 7 bases separating them. The CDR3 is made up of 13 amino acids. Germline values: CDR1 SGHDT, CDR2 YYEEEE. The CDR3 region is CASSFTGSYEQYF. The CDR3 bases are TGTGCCAGCAGCTTTACAGGTTCCTACGAGCAGTACTTC.

The chain carries TRBV5-1 and TRBJ1-3; TRBD1 might be the D (5 bases). This CDR3 has 14 residues. V shed 3 bases and J shed 2 bases, with 9 bases lying between them. Per germline, CDR1 SGHRS and CDR2 YFSETQ. The CDR3 nucleotides read TGCGCCAGCAGCTGGGGCACGCCTGGAAACACCATATATTTT. Amino acids: CASSWGTPGNTIYF.

The rearrangement links TRBV6-5 to TRBJ2-5; D is unclear. CDR1 is MNHEY and CDR2 is SVGAGI in the germline V gene. Trimming cost V 2 bases and J 7 bases, with 8 bases left between them. The CDR3 spans 12 residues. CDR3 sequence (DNA): TGTGCCAGCAGTTACGTAGGCGGGACCCAGTACTTC. This encodes CASSYVGGTQYF.